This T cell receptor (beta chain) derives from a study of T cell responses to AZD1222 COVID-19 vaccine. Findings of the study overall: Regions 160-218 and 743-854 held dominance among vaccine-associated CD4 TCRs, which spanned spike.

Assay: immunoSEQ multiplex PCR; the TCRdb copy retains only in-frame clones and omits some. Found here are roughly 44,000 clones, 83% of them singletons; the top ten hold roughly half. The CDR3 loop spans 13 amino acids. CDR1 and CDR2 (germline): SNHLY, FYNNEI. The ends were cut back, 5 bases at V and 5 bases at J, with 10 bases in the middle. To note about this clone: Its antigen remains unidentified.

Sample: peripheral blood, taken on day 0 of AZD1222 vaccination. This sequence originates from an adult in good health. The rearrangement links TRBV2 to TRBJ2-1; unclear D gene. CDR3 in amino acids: CASSPLRDNEQFF. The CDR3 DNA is TGTGCCAGCAGTCCATTGCGCGACAATGAGCAGTTCTTC. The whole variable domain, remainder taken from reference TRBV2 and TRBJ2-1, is EPEVTQTPSHQVTQMGQEVILRCVPISNHLYFYWYRQILGQKVEFLVSFYNNEISEKSEIFDDQFSVERPDGSNFTLKIRSTKLEDSAMYFCASSPLRDNEQFFGPGTRLTVL.